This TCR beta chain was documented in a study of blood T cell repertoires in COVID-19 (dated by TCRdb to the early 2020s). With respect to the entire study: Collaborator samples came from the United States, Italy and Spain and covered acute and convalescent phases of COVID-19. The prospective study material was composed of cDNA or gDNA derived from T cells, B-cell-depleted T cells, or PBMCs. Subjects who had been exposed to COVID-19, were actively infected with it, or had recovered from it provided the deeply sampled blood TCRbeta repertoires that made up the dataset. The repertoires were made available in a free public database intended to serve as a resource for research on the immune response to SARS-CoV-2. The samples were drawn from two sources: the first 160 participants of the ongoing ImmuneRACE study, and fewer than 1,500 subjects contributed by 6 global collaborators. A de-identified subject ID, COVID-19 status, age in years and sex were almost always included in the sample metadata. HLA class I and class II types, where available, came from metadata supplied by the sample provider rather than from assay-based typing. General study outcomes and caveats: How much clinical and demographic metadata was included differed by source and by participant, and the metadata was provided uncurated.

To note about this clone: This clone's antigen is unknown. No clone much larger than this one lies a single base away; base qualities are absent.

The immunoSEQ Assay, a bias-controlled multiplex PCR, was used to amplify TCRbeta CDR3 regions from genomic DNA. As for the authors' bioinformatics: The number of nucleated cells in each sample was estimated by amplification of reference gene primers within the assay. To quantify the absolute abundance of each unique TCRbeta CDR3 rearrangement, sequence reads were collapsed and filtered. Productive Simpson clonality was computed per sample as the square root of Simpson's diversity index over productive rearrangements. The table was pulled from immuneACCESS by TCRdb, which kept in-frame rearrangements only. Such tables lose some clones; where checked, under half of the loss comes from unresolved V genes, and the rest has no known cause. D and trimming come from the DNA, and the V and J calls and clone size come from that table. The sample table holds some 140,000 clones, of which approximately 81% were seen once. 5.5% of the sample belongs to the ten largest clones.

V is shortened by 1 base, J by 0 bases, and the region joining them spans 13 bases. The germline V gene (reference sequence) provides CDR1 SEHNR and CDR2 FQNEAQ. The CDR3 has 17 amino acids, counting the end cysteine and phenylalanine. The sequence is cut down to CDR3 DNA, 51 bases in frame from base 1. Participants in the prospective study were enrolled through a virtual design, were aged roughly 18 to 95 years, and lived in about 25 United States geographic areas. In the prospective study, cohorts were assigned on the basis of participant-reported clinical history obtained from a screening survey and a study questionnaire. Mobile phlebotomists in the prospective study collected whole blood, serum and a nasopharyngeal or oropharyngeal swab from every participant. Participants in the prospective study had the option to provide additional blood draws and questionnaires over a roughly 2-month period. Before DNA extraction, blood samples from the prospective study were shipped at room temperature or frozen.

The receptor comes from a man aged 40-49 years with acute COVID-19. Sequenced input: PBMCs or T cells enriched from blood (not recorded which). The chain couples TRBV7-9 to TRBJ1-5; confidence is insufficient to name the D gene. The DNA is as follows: TGTGCCAGCAGCTTAGGGGGAGGGTACCTTAGCAATCAGCCCCAGCATTTT. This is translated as CASSLGGGYLSNQPQHF.